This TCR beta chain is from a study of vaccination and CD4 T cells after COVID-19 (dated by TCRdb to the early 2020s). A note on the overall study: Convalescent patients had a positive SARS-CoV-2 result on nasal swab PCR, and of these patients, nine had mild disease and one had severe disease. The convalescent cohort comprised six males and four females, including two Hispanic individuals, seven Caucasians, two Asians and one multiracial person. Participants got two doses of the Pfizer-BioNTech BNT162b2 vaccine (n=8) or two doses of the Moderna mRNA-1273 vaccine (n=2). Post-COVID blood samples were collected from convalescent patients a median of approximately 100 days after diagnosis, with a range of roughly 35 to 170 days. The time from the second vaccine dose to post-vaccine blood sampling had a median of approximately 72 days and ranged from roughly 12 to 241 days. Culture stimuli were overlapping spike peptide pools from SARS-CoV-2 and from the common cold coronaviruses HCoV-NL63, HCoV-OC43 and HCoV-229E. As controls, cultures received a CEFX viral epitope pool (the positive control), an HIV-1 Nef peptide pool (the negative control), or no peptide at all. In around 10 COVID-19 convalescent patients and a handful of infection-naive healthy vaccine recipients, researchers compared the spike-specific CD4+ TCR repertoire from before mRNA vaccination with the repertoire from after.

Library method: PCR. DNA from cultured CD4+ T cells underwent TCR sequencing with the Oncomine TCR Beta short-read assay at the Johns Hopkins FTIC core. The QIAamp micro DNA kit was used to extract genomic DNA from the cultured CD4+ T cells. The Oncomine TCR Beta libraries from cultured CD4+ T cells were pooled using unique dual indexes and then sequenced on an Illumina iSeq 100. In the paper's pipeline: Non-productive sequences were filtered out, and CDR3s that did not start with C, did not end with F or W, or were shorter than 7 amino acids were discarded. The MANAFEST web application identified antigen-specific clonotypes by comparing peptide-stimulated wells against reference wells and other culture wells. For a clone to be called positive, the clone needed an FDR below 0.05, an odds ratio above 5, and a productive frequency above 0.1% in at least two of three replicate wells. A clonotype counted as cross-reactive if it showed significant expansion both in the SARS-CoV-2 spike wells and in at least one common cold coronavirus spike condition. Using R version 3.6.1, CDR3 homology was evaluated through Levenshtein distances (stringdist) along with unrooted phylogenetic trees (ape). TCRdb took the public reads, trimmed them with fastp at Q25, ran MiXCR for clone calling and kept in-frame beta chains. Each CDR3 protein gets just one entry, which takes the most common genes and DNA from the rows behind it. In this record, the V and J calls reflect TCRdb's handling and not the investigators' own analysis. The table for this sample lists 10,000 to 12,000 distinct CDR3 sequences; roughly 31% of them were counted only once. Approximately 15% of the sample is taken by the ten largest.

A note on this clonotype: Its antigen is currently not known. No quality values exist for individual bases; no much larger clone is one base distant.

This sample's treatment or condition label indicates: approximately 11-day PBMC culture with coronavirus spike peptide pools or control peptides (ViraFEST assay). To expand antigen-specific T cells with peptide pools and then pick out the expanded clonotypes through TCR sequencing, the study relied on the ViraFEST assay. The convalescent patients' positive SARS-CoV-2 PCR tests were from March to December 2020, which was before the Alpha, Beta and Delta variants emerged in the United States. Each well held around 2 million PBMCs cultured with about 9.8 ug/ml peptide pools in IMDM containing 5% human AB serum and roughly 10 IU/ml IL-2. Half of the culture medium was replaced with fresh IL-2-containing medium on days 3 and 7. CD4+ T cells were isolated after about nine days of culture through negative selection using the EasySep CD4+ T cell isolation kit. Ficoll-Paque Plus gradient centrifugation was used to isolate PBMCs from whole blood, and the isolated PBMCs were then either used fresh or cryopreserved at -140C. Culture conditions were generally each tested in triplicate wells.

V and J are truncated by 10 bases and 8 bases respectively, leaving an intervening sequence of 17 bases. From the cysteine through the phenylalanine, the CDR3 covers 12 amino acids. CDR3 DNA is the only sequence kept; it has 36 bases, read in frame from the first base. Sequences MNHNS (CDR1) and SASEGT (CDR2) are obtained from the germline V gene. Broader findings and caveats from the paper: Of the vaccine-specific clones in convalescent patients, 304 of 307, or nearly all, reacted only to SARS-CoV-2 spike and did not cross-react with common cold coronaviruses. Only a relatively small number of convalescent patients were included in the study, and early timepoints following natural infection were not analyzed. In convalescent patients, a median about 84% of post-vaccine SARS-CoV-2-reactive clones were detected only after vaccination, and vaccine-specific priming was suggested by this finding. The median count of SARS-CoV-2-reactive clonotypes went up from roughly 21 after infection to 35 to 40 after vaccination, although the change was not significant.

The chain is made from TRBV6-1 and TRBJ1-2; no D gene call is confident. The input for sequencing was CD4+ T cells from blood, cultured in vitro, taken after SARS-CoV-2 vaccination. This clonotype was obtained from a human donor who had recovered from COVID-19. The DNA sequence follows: TGTGCCACCCCCCTCCGGTTTCGCGGCTACACCTTC. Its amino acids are CATPLRFRGYTF.